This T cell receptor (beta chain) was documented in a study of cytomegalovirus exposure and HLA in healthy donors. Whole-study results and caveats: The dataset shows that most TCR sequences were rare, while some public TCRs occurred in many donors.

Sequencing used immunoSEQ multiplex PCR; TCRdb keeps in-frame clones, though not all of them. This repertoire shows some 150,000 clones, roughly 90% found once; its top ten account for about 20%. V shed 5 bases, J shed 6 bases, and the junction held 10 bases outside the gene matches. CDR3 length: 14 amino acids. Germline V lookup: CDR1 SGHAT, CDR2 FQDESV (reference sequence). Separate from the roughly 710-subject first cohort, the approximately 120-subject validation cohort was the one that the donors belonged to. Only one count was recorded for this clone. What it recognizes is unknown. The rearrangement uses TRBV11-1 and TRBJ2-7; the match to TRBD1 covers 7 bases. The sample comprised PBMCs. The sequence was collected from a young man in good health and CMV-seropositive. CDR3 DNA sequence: TGTGCCAGCAGCGCCAGACAGGGTGGAAGCGAGCAGTACTTC. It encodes CASSARQGGSEQYF.